This TCR beta chain was retrieved from a study of CD8+ T cells in alopecia areata. The CDR3 is 12 residues long. The V gene lost 0 bases and the J gene lost 8 bases, with 8 bases spanning the gap. Germline-derived CDR1 and CDR2 are SGHDT and YYEEEE. Study-wide findings and caveats: Especially in alopecia totalis/universalis, lesional scalp showed greater clonality than normal scalp did. Sequencing of scalp tissue also captures the resident alphabeta T cells of normal skin.

TCR sequencing used cDNA made by reverse transcription of extracted RNA. Clones were read by immunoSEQ multiplex PCR, and TCRdb kept only the in-frame ones, dropping some. The sample contains some 170,000 clones, around 63% of which appear only once. As to this clone: Its antigen is currently unknown.

Those with alopecia areata gave lesional scalp punch biopsies and peripheral blood. V usage is TRBV5-6 and J usage is TRBJ1-2; tentatively, D is TRBD1 (5 bases). This clonotype was sampled from a human donor with alopecia areata. The specimen was CD4+ T cells sorted from blood, collected at week 0. Here the CDR3 reads CASSLVGEGYTF. CDR3 nucleotide sequence: TGTGCCAGCAGCTTGGTAGGGGAAGGCTACACCTTC.